One and the same sample provided the 21 T cell receptor beta chains below, sequenced in a study of identical twins. TCRdb ran MiXCR on the 5' RACE reads and lists one entry per CDR3 protein. The sample yields about 480,000 distinct CDR3 sequences, 12% to 15% seen once. Another study also made use of these data, one on yellow fever vaccine responses in identical twins.

Sequencing was done on a sample of CD4+ T cells sorted from blood. All receptors derive from a woman in her late teens or twenties in good health.

The CDR3 region is CASIGQGVRRSSYNEQFF. Written as DNA, the CDR3 is TGTGCCAGCATCGGACAGGGGGTCCGGAGGAGCTCCTACAATGAGCAGTTCTTC. The chain has TRBV11-2 and TRBJ2-1; 10 bases match TRBD1. Trimming took 7 bases from V and 0 from J; bases not matched to a gene: 12. The CDR3 is 18 amino acids. From germline, CDR1 is SGHAT and CDR2 FQNNGV.

This clonotype came up many times. V gene TRBV5-1 combines with J gene TRBJ2-1, with TRBD2 identical over 13 bases. V was clipped by 2 bases and J by 2 bases; unmatched bases: 7. Germline-derived CDR1 and CDR2 are SGHRS and YFSETQ. The CDR3 length is 18 residues. The CDR3 sequence is CASSFMTSGGIPYNEQFF. The CDR3 DNA sequence: TGCGCCAGCAGCTTCATGACTAGCGGGGGGATCCCCTACAATGAGCAGTTCTTC.

The rearrangement links TRBV20-1 to TRBJ2-2; tentative D call: TRBD2 (6 bases). This CDR3 region has 13 residues. The V end was cut by 5 bases, the J end by 2 bases, with 9 bases between. Germline V gives CDR1 DFQATT, CDR2 SNEGSKA (reference sequence). The CDR3 DNA reads TGCAGTGCTTCGGGGGTAAACACCGGGGAGCTGTTTTTT. Its translation: CSASGVNTGELFF.

This clonotype showed up many times. The rearrangement uses TRBV5-1 and TRBJ1-2, with unresolved D. V was shortened by 4 bases and J by 6 bases, with 10 bases between the two germline ends. CDR3 size: 12 residues. From germline, CDR1 is SGHRS and CDR2 YFSETQ. The DNA for the CDR3 is TGCGCCAGCAGCCCGCACTACCATGGCTACACCTTC. Amino acid sequence: CASSPHYHGYTF.

This clonotype was seen only a few times. V usage is TRBV28 and J usage is TRBJ2-4, with a weak D call TRBD1 (5 bases). Trimming took 0 bases from V and 1 from J, leaving 10 bases between them. The V gene's germline CDR1 is MDHEN and CDR2 SYDVKM. This CDR3 region has 16 residues. The CDR3: CASSLWSQGAKNIQYF. As DNA, the CDR3 is TGTGCCAGCAGTTTATGGAGTCAGGGTGCCAAAAACATTCAGTACTTC.

This clonotype was seen only a few times. The chain carries TRBV7-9 and TRBJ2-1; D unclear. In germline, CDR1 is SEHNR, CDR2 FQNEAQ (reference sequence). The CDR3 runs to 15 residues. V lost 6 bases, J lost 0 bases, and 12 bases lay in between. The CDR3: CASRGHIGSYNEQFF. The CDR3 region has the DNA TGTGCCAGCAGAGGTCATATCGGCTCCTACAATGAGCAGTTCTTC.

This chain uses TRBV6-2 or TRBV6-3 with TRBJ2-7, with TRBD2 matching over 10 bases. J was trimmed by 1 base and V by 6 bases; bases with no gene match: 9. The CDR3 length is 16 residues. Germline lookup yields CDR1 MNHEY and CDR2 SVGEGT. CDR3: CASRKLAGLTSYEQYF. As DNA, the CDR3 is TGTGCCAGCAGGAAACTAGCGGGACTGACTTCCTACGAGCAGTACTTC.

This clonotype was detected a few times. The chain couples TRBV4-2 to TRBJ1-6; the match to TRBD1 covers 9 bases. Trimming took 1 base from V and 7 from J; bases not matched to a gene: 2. CDR1 is LGHNA, CDR2 YNFKEQ, per germline. The CDR3 is made up of 15 amino acids. This CDR3 reads CASSQGTGANSPLHF. The CDR3 DNA reads as TGTGCCAGCAGCCAAGGGACAGGGGCGAATTCACCCCTCCACTTT.

In this sample, this clonotype turned up a few times. The V call is TRBV7-2, the J call TRBJ2-7; possible D gene TRBD1, 5 bases. Germline CDR1 and CDR2: SGHTA and FQGNSA. V was shortened by 10 bases and J by 2 bases, with 12 bases between the two germline ends. The CDR3 is made up of 12 amino acids. DNA for the CDR3: TGTGCCATCTCGGACAACCCCTACGAGCAGTACTTC. This gives the protein CAISDNPYEQYF.

This sequence joins TRBV6-1 and TRBJ2-1; 12 bases match TRBD2. Germline trimming cut 8 bases from V and 10 bases from J; bases unmatched to any gene: 12. The CDR3 extends over 15 amino acids. Germline CDR1 and CDR2: MNHNS and SASEGT. This CDR3 reads CASPALAGGPGEQFF. CDR3 nucleotide sequence: TGTGCCAGCCCCGCTCTAGCGGGAGGGCCGGGGGAGCAGTTCTTC.

This clonotype has ten or more counts. The V gene is TRBV5-1, the J gene TRBJ2-3; 11 bases agree with TRBD2. Germline CDR1 and CDR2: SGHRS and YFSETQ. Germline trimming cut 5 bases from V and 0 bases from J; bases unmatched to any gene: 5. The CDR3 length is 16 residues. The CDR3 is CASSEGTSGSTDTQYF. CDR3 bases: TGCGCCAGCAGTGAGGGGACTAGCGGTAGCACAGATACGCAGTATTTT.

As for this clonotype: A much larger clone sits a single nucleotide away, making a read error possible. The genes are TRBV28 and TRBJ2-7; maybe TRBD2 (6 bases). Trimming shortened V by 5 bases and J by 6 bases, and 8 bases separated the two germline ends. Looked up from germline, CDR1 is MDHEN and CDR2 is SYDVKM. The CDR3 contains 11 residues. For the CDR3, the DNA is TGTGCCAGCAGTGGAGCGGGCGAGCAGTACTTC. Its translation: CASSGAGEQYF. The full variable domain, rest sourced from reference TRBV28 and TRBJ2-7, is DVKVTQSSRYLVKRTGEKVFLECVQDMDHENMFWYRQDPGLGLRLIYFSYDVKMKEKGDIPEGYSVSREKKERFSLILESASTNQTSMYLCASSGAGEQYFGPGTRLTVT.

The V call is TRBV6-1, the J call TRBJ2-3; 10 bases align to TRBD1. Germline V gene sequence: CDR1 MNHNS, CDR2 SASEGT. The CDR3 has 15 amino acids. V was clipped by 6 bases and J by 2 bases; unmatched bases: 5. Written as DNA, the CDR3 is TGTGCCAGCAGAAGGACAGGGGGTTACACAGATACGCAGTATTTT. This codes for CASRRTGGYTDTQYF.

This clonotype was counted a few times. This chain links TRBV3-1 with TRBJ2-1, with D hard to call. V was trimmed by 0 bases and J by 5 bases, leaving 8 bases between them. The V gene's germline CDR1 is LGHDT and CDR2 YNNKEL (reference sequence). The CDR3 spans 14 residues. CDR3: CASSQDTKNNEQFF. CDR3 coding DNA: TGTGCCAGCAGCCAAGATACTAAAAACAATGAGCAGTTCTTC.

The rearrangement links TRBV2 to TRBJ2-1; 8 bases fit TRBD2. The CDR3 spans 16 residues. V lost 6 bases and J lost 3; bases outside the gene matches: 10. Germline CDR1 is SNHLY and CDR2 is FYNNEI. CDR3 DNA sequence: TGTGCCAGCAGCGCCAGAAGCGGGAGCAGCTACAATGAGCAGTTCTTC. It is translated as CASSARSGSSYNEQFF.

This clonotype appeared a few times. The chain has TRBV29-1 and TRBJ2-7, with 8 nucleotides matching TRBD1. The germline V gene has CDR1 SQVTM and CDR2 ANQGSEA. The CDR3 length is 15 residues. V dropped 1 base and J dropped 4; count of bases not matched to a gene: 9. As DNA, the CDR3 is TGCAGCGTTGAAGTCCGGACAGGGCGAGGGTACGAGCAGTACTTC. Encoded protein: CSVEVRTGRGYEQYF.

The chain couples TRBV29-1 to TRBJ2-1, with D possibly TRBD2 on 6 matching bases. V lost 1 base and J lost 7, with 8 bases in between. Germline-derived CDR1 and CDR2 are SQVTM and ANQGSEA. This CDR3 has 12 amino acids. CDR3 amino acids: CSVEVAGNEQFF. CDR3 nucleotide sequence: TGCAGCGTTGAAGTGGCGGGGAATGAGCAGTTCTTC.

Many counts were recorded for this clonotype. This rearrangement joins TRBV5-1 to TRBJ2-1, with 7 bases that match TRBD1. The V gene's germline CDR1 is SGHRS and CDR2 YFSETQ. The V segment lost 0 bases and the J segment 3 bases; nucleotides outside the gene matches: 6. The CDR3 has 16 residues. The CDR3 loop reads CASSLGVTGIYNEQFF. The CDR3 DNA is TGCGCCAGCAGCTTGGGGGTGACAGGGATCTACAATGAGCAGTTCTTC.

This clonotype was observed a handful of times. The rearrangement uses TRBV2 and TRBJ1-6; D ambiguous. The CDR3 totals 13 residues. Trimming left V 6 bases short and J 7 bases short, with 10 bases between. The germline gives CDR1 SNHLY, CDR2 FYNNEI. The CDR3 coding sequence is TGTGCCAGCAGCGTCGACTGGAATTCACCCCTCCACTTT. Translated: CASSVDWNSPLHF.

This clonotype was observed a handful of times. V is TRBV6-5 and J is TRBJ2-1; D remains unclear. The CDR3 totals 12 residues. V was pared by 4 bases and J by 14 bases, with 15 bases between. Looked up from germline, CDR1 is MNHEY and CDR2 is SVGAGI. The CDR3 reads CASSSQTRSEFF. The CDR3 DNA sequence: TGTGCCAGCAGTTCTCAGACCCGCTCTGAGTTCTTC.

This CDR3 reads CASSLGDTQYEQYF. In DNA form, the CDR3 reads TGTGCCAGCAGCTTAGGAGATACCCAGTACGAGCAGTACTTC. The chain carries TRBV7-8 and TRBJ2-7; D is ambiguous. Between the trimmed V and J ends, which lost 1 base and 4 bases, there was a span of 11 bases. The germline gives CDR1 SGHVS, CDR2 FQNEAQ. The CDR3 length is 14 residues.